The rows below give T cell receptor beta chains drawn from one sample of a study of blood T cell repertoires in COVID-19. TCRdb's table, derived via immunoSEQ multiplex PCR, lists solely in-frame clones and lacks some. The data contain about 110,000 clones, around four fifths of them singletons. The sample was peripheral blood. The receptors were gathered from a woman aged 55-69 years with acute or convalescent COVID-19. Each CDR3 is given with its conserved first and last residue. The D gene is left open where the match is weak. A clone size is listed for some rows: how often the clone was seen (once, few, many), or a class if it is expanded.

TRBV11-3	TRBJ2-7	-	TRBD2	CASSSRTGGGGYEQYF	TGTGCCAGCAGTTCTAGGACCGGTGGGGGGGGATACGAGCAGTACTTC
TRBV7-9	TRBJ1-5	-	-	CASSFGRVSNQPQHF	TGTGCCAGCAGCTTCGGCAGGGTTAGCAATCAGCCCCAGCATTTT
TRBV28	TRBJ2-2	-	TRBD1	CASSNRGASATGELFF	TGTGCCAGCAGTAACAGGGGGGCGAGTGCTACCGGGGAGCTGTTTTTT
TRBV4-2	TRBJ1-4	-	TRBD1	CASSQTGGRELFF	TGTGCCAGCAGCCAAACAGGGGGTCGTGAACTGTTTTTT
TRBV27	TRBJ1-2	-	TRBD1	CASRDPGTGNGYTF	TGTGCCAGCAGGGACCCCGGGACAGGGAATGGCTACACCTTC
TRBV25-1	TRBJ2-7	many	-	CASRAGAYEQYF	TGTGCCAGCAGAGCCGGGGCCTACGAGCAGTACTTC
TRBV4-2	TRBJ1-1	-	TRBD1	CATETGQGGYTEAFF	TGTGCCACCGAGACCGGACAGGGAGGTTATACTGAAGCTTTCTTT
TRBV4-3	TRBJ2-3	-	TRBD1	CASSQGAQGATDTQYF	TGCGCCAGCAGCCAAGGGGCCCAGGGGGCTACAGATACGCAGTATTTT
TRBV6-5	TRBJ1-2	-	-	CASSTGRGIWYGYTF	TGTGCCAGCAGTACGGGGAGGGGAATTTGGTATGGCTACACCTTC
TRBV28	TRBJ1-4	-	-	CASTTSNEKLFF	TGTGCCAGCACAACGAGTAATGAAAAACTGTTTTTT
TRBV7-9	TRBJ2-1	-	TRBD2	CASSFGGASYNEQFF	TGTGCCAGCAGCTTCGGGGGGGCGAGCTACAATGAGCAGTTCTTC
TRBV7-2	TRBJ2-1	few	TRBD2	CASSDTSGGVSPQFF	TGTGCCAGCAGCGATACTAGCGGGGGGGTTAGTCCGCAGTTCTTC
TRBV18	TRBJ1-1	-	TRBD1	CASSRGQVGLGTEAFF	TGTGCCAGCTCAAGAGGACAGGTTGGGCTGGGCACTGAAGCTTTCTTT
TRBV28	TRBJ1-1	-	-	CASSTLLANTEAFF	TGTGCCAGCAGTACCCTCCTGGCGAACACTGAAGCTTTCTTT
TRBV30	TRBJ1-4	-	-	CAWSVQGGEKLFF	TGTGCCTGGAGTGTACAGGGTGGCGAAAAACTGTTTTTT
TRBV5-6	TRBJ1-6	-	-	CASSPFGSPLHF	TGTGCCAGCAGCCCGTTCGGTTCACCCCTCCACTTT
TRBV28	TRBJ1-6	once	TRBD1	CASSLGLDRVSSPLHF	TGTGCCAGCAGTTTGGGGCTGGACAGGGTTTCTTCACCCCTCCACTTT
TRBV4-2	TRBJ2-7	-	TRBD2	CASSQGGASGYEQYF	TGTGCCAGCAGCCAAGGAGGGGCTAGCGGGTACGAGCAGTACTTC
TRBV3-1/TRBV3-2	TRBJ1-3	-	-	CASSYGQSSTSGNTIYF	TGTGCCAGCAGCTACGGACAGTCCAGCACCTCTGGAAACACCATATATTTT
TRBV5-4	TRBJ2-5	-	TRBD2	CASSLGTGGQETQYF	TGTGCCAGCAGCTTGGGCACGGGGGGCCAAGAGACCCAGTACTTC
TRBV29-1	TRBJ2-7	-	TRBD2	CSARTSGGSLSYEQYF	TGCAGCGCCCGGACTAGCGGGGGGTCCCTCTCCTACGAGCAGTACTTC
TRBV11-3	TRBJ2-5	-	-	CASSFTGSLGETQYF	TGTGCCAGCAGCTTTACGGGGTCCCTTGGGGAGACCCAGTACTTC
TRBV2	TRBJ2-2	-	TRBD1	CASMFQGANTGELFF	TGTGCCAGCATGTTTCAGGGGGCGAACACCGGGGAGCTGTTTTTT
TRBV27	TRBJ1-2	-	-	CASSSPRAGHGYTF	TGTGCCAGCAGTTCTCCGCGTGCAGGGCATGGCTACACCTTC
TRBV19	TRBJ1-5	-	-	CASSIGRAGYSNQPQHF	TGTGCCAGTAGTATAGGGAGGGCAGGGTATAGCAATCAGCCCCAGCATTTT
TRBV4-3	TRBJ1-6	-	TRBD1	CASSQDWTGPNSPLHF	TGCGCCAGCAGCCAAGATTGGACAGGGCCTAATTCACCCCTCCACTTT
TRBV5-4	TRBJ1-6	few	-	CASSLDRNNSPLHF	TGTGCCAGCAGCTTGGACAGGAATAATTCACCCCTCCACTTT
TRBV3-1/TRBV3-2	TRBJ2-2	-	-	CASSQEVWTTPVGELFF	TGTGCCAGCAGCCAAGAGGTGTGGACAACACCGGTCGGGGAGCTGTTTTTT
TRBV5-5	TRBJ1-5	-	-	CASSLGAGGNQPQHF	TGTGCCAGCAGCTTGGGGGCAGGGGGCAATCAGCCCCAGCATTTT
TRBV3-1/TRBV3-2	TRBJ2-1	-	-	CASSPQTGSYNEQFF	TGTGCCAGCAGCCCCCAAACGGGATCCTACAATGAGCAGTTCTTC
TRBV6-1	TRBJ1-1	-	TRBD1	CASREDRGRTEAFF	TGTGCCAGCAGGGAAGACAGGGGTCGAACTGAAGCTTTCTTT
TRBV11-3	TRBJ2-1	once	TRBD2	CASSLGRGGIEQFF	TGTGCCAGCAGCTTAGGGCGGGGGGGAATTGAGCAGTTCTTC
TRBV25-1	TRBJ1-1	-	-	CASPGGEVATEAFF	TGTGCCAGCCCGGGAGGGGAGGTTGCCACTGAAGCTTTCTTT
TRBV7-6	TRBJ2-5	once	TRBD1	CASSLIAGGIQETQYF	TGTGCCAGCAGCTTAATCGCAGGGGGAATCCAAGAGACCCAGTACTTC
TRBV2	TRBJ1-2	-	-	CASSEGQERGYTF	TGTGCCAGCAGTGAAGGACAGGAAAGAGGCTACACCTTC
TRBV7-6	TRBJ2-3	-	-	CASSPGTGTDTQYF	TGTGCCAGCAGCCCGGGAACCGGCACAGATACGCAGTATTTT
TRBV6-6	TRBJ2-5	once	TRBD1	CASSFTGGAETQYF	TGTGCCAGCAGTTTCACAGGGGGCGCGGAGACCCAGTACTTC
TRBV29-1	TRBJ1-4	-	TRBD1	CSVETGIDEKLFF	TGCAGCGTTGAGACAGGGATTGATGAAAAACTGTTTTTT
TRBV5-1	TRBJ1-6	few	TRBD1	CASTDRGWENSPLHF	TGCGCCAGCACGGACAGGGGTTGGGAAAATTCACCCCTCCACTTT
TRBV7-3	TRBJ1-1	-	-	CASSLSGAGAEAFF	TGTGCCAGCAGCTTAAGCGGGGCGGGGGCTGAAGCTTTCTTT
TRBV3-1/TRBV3-2	TRBJ2-5	-	-	CASSPSVVKTQYF	TGTGCCAGCAGCCCATCGGTTGTGAAGACCCAGTACTTC
TRBV6-5	TRBJ2-1	-	TRBD2	CASNKGLAVYNEQFF	TGTGCCAGCAATAAGGGACTAGCGGTTTACAATGAGCAGTTCTTC
TRBV5-1	TRBJ2-1	-	TRBD2	CASSLGSGTSDNEQFF	TGCGCCAGCAGCTTGGGGTCCGGGACTAGCGACAATGAGCAGTTCTTC
TRBV6-2/TRBV6-3	TRBJ2-6	once	-	CASRPVRRAGANVLTF	TGTGCCAGCAGACCTGTCCGGAGGGCTGGGGCCAACGTCCTGACTTTC
TRBV14	TRBJ2-6	-	-	CASSQATGLGANVLTF	TGTGCCAGCAGCCAAGCTACAGGGCTTGGGGCCAACGTCCTGACTTTC
TRBV7-8	TRBJ1-5	-	-	CASSFPGMGQPQHF	TGTGCCAGCAGCTTCCCGGGGATGGGACAGCCCCAGCATTTT